This is a list of T cell receptor beta chains from one sample in a study of T cell repertoires in cytomegalovirus infection. TCRdb fed the reads into MiXCR, producing one record per CDR3 protein. Of 150,000 to 200,000 distinct CDR3 sequences in the sample, about 28% were seen once. The sequencing sample was made of PBMCs. These receptors originate from a human donor in good health (CMV status not recorded). Some clones in this sample may be carry-over from other donors' samples. Both conserved end residues are part of each CDR3. A D gene is named only where the DNA matches it firmly. Clone sizes are given selectively: once, few, many, or a class where the clone is expanded.

j_call v_call d_call clone_size cdr3_aa cdr3_nt
TRBJ1-5 TRBV14 . . CASSQGRTTTQHF TGTGCCAGCAGCCAAGGACGGACGACGACCCAGCATTTT
TRBJ2-7 TRBV18 . few CASSPPQGWGEQYF TGTGCCAGCTCACCCCCCCAGGGGTGGGGCGAGCAGTACTTC
TRBJ1-1 TRBV7-9 . few CASSPSQGEAFF TGTGCCAGCAGCCCCTCACAGGGAGAAGCTTTCTTT
TRBJ1-5 TRBV19 TRBD1 few CASSNTLGTDLNQPQHF TGTGCCAGTAGTAACACTCTCGGGACAGATCTCAATCAGCCCCAGCATTTT
TRBJ1-4 TRBV10-3 . few CAIRGSRRDEKLFF TGTGCCATCAGAGGATCGAGGAGAGATGAAAAACTGTTTTTT
TRBJ2-1 TRBV4-1 . few CASSLVAGSRNEQFF TGCGCCAGCAGCCTTGTGGCGGGGAGTAGAAATGAGCAGTTCTTC
TRBJ2-1 TRBV7-6 TRBD1 . CASSLRGQKSSYNEQFF TGTGCCAGCAGCCTTAGGGGACAGAAGAGCTCCTACAATGAGCAGTTCTTC
TRBJ2-2 TRBV3-1 . once CASSHKRPMNTGELFF TGTGCCAGCAGCCATAAGCGACCTATGAACACCGGGGAGCTGTTTTTT
TRBJ2-5 TRBV11-2 TRBD2 . CASSLGLAGLQETQYF TGTGCCAGCAGCTTAGGATTAGCGGGCCTTCAAGAGACCCAGTACTTC
TRBJ2-5 TRBV7-8 . . CASSSRWSGRETQYF TGTGCCAGCAGCTCCCGTTGGTCGGGGAGAGAGACCCAGTACTTC
TRBJ1-5 TRBV6-2/TRBV6-3 TRBD1 . CASSYASRGQGARTQPQHF TGTGCCAGCAGTTACGCCTCTAGGGGACAGGGGGCAAGGACTCAGCCCCAGCATTTT
TRBJ2-7 TRBV7-8 . . CASSSGLTGLLYEQYF TGTGCCAGCAGCTCCGGACTGACAGGTTTACTGTACGAGCAGTACTTC
TRBJ1-2 TRBV27 TRBD1 . CASSPTGTGLPYGYTF TGTGCCAGCAGTCCAACCGGGACAGGGCTCCCCTATGGCTACACCTTC
TRBJ2-3 TRBV20-1 TRBD2 . CSARDELAGITDTQYF TGCAGTGCTAGAGATGAACTAGCGGGAATCACAGATACGCAGTATTTT
TRBJ1-6 TRBV4-3 TRBD1 . CASSLGQGRDSPLHF TGCGCCAGCAGCCTGGGACAGGGAAGAGATTCACCCCTCCACTTT
TRBJ1-4 TRBV20-1 . few CSARVGVREKLFF TGCAGTGCTAGAGTAGGGGTACGGGAAAAACTGTTTTTT
TRBJ2-7 TRBV7-9 TRBD1 . CASVRDRGDQEQYF TGTGCCAGCGTCAGGGACAGGGGCGATCAGGAGCAGTACTTC
TRBJ1-2 TRBV12-3/TRBV12-4 TRBD1 few CASTLDRAYGYTF TGTGCCAGCACCCTGGACAGGGCATATGGCTACACCTTC
TRBJ1-1 TRBV2 . many CASLSYSYTNTEAFF TGTGCCAGCCTTAGCTACAGTTACACGAACACTGAAGCTTTCTTT
TRBJ2-1 TRBV6-5 TRBD2 . CASSGRTSDYNEQLF TGTGCCAGCAGCGGTCGGACTAGCGACTACAATGAGCAGCTCTTC
TRBJ2-7 TRBV6-6 . . CASSYNSGGLYEQYF TGTGCCAGCAGTTACAATTCTGGGGGGCTTTACGAGCAGTACTTC
TRBJ2-1 TRBV7-2 TRBD1 few CASSYDRGLGNEQFF TGTGCCAGCAGTTACGACAGGGGGCTTGGTAATGAGCAGTTCTTC
TRBJ2-5 TRBV6-6 . . CASTGLQETQYF TGTGCCAGCACCGGACTCCAAGAGACCCAGTACTTC
TRBJ2-2 TRBV30 . few CAWAGTPNTGELFF TGTGCCTGGGCGGGGACACCGAACACCGGGGAGCTGTTTTTT
TRBJ2-3 TRBV29-1 TRBD2 many CSVDRGELQYF TGCAGCGTTGATCGGGGGGAGCTGCAGTATTTT
TRBJ1-1 TRBV7-8 TRBD1 many CASSSRGQAEAFF TGTGCCAGCAGCTCCAGGGGGCAGGCTGAAGCTTTCTTT
TRBJ2-7 TRBV7-2 . many CASSSGRNGLQYF TGTGCCAGCAGCTCGGGGCGGAATGGTTTGCAGTACTTC